Below, one T cell receptor (beta chain) is given with its context. Data came from immunoSEQ multiplex PCR; TCRdb stores just in-frame clones and leaves some out. This sample yields 130,000 to 150,000 clones, of which roughly 94% are seen a single time; approximately 15% belongs to the top ten. This record belongs to a study of control samples from healthy donors and cancer patients. Per germline, CDR1 LGHNA and CDR2 YNFKEQ. The CDR3 has 18 residues. Trimming cost V 0 bases and J 4 bases, with 21 bases left between them. The sequenced sample consisted of PBMCs. The rearrangement joins TRBV4-2 to TRBJ2-5, with D possibly TRBD2 on 6 matching bases. The sequence was collected from a man aged 60 to 69 with colorectal cancer. The CDR3 protein is CASSQDVGTGVGGETQYF. The DNA for the CDR3 is TGTGCCAGCAGCCAAGATGTTGGGACGGGAGTAGGAGGAGAGACCCAGTACTTC.